This paragraph covers one T cell receptor beta chain sequence. This record comes from a study of technical replicates of blood from a few donors. TCRdb's copy holds only in-frame clones and misses some; the assay was immunoSEQ multiplex PCR. The profile shows about 83,000 clones, around 94% of them singletons. Per germline, CDR1 SGHNT and CDR2 YYREEE (reference sequence). V was pared by 2 bases and J by 7 bases, with 12 bases between. The CDR3 extends over 13 amino acids. The genes are TRBV5-4 and TRBJ1-2; no clear D gene. The sequenced material came from T cells isolated from PBMCs. This TCR was sampled from a human donor in good health. The CDR3: CASSFEGWGGYTF. In DNA, the CDR3 is TGTGCCAGCAGCTTCGAGGGTTGGGGTGGCTACACCTTC.